The entry that follows covers one T cell receptor beta chain sequence. The data are from a study of blood T cell repertoires in COVID-19. Study-level background: The analysed material was cDNA or gDNA that came from T cells, B-cell-depleted T cells, or PBMCs.

In the study's own analysis: Nucleated cell counts were estimated from reference gene primer amplification. Repertoires were generated with immunoSEQ multiplex PCR, while TCRdb's copy carries only in-frame clones and drops some. Clonal size and the V and J genes are those of that table, whereas D and trimming came from the DNA. This table has under 250,000 clones, roughly nine tenths appearing once. The CDR3 extends over 12 amino acids. Trimming stripped 4 bases from V and 7 bases from J, with 9 bases between. Germline loops: CDR1 SGHNT, CDR2 YYREEE (reference sequence). Seattle patients were enrolled during active infection and followed longitudinally.

This chain links TRBV5-4 with TRBJ1-5; unclear D gene. Sequencing was carried out using peripheral blood. The clonotype originates from a man aged 55 to 70 with COVID-19, enrolled during active disease. The CDR3 here is CASSVRGQPQHF. CDR3 DNA: TGTGCCAGCAGCGTCAGAGGGCAGCCCCAGCATTTT.